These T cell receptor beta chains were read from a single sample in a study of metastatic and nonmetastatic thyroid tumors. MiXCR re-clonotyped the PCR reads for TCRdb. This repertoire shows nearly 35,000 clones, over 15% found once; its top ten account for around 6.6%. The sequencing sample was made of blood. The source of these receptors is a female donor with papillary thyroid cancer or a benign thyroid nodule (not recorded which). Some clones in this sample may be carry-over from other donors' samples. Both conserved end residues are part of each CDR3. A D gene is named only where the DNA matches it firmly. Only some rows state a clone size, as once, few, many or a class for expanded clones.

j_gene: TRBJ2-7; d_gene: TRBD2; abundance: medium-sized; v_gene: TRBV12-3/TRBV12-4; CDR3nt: TGTGCCAGCAGTTTTACTAGCGGGACCGAGCAGTACTTC; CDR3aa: CASSFTSGTEQYF
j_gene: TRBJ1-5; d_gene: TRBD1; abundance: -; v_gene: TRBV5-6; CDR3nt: TGTGCCAGCAGCCTTACAGGGGGCCATCAGCCCCAGCATTTT; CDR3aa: CASSLTGGHQPQHF
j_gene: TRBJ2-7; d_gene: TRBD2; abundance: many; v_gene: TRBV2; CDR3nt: TGTGGCAGCAGCGAGAGCGGGAGTAAGTCCTACGAGCAGTACTTC; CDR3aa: CGSSESGSKSYEQYF
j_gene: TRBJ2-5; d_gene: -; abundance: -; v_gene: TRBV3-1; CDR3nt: TGTGCCAGCAGCCAAGCTGAGGAGACCCAGTACTTC; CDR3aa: CASSQAEETQYF
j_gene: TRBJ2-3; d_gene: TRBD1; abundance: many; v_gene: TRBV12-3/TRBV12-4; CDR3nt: TGTGCCAGCAGCCCGGAGACAGGGGGAGCAGATACGCAGTATTTT; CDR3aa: CASSPETGGADTQYF
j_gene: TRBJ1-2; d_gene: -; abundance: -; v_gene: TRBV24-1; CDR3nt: TGTGCCACCAGTTATTCGCATCGACAGTCAATCCCTTTCTATGGCTACATCTTC; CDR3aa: CATSYSHRQSIPFYGYIF
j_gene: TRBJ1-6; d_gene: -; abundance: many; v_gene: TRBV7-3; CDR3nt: TGTGCCAGCAGCAGAGACAGTTTCGTTGGGCCCCTCCACTTT; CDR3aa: CASSRDSFVGPLHF
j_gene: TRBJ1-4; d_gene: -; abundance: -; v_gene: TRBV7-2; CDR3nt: TGTGCCAGCACCATCGGACCCTGGGGTGAACTGTTTTTT; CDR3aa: CASTIGPWGELFF
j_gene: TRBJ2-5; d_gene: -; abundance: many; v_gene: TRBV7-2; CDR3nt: TGTGCCAGCAGCTCCTATGCGGCGGTCCAAGAGACCCAGTACTTC; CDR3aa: CASSSYAAVQETQYF
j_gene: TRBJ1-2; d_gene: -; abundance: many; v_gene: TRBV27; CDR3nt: TGTGCCAGCGGCGGCCTTAACTATGGCTACACCTTC; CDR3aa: CASGGLNYGYTF
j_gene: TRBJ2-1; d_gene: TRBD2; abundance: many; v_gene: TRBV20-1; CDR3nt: TGCAGTGCTCCCTCCGGGACTAGCGTCATGGGGGGGGAGCAGTTCTTC; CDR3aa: CSAPSGTSVMGGEQFF
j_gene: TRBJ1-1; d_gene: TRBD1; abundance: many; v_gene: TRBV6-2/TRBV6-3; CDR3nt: TGTGCCAGCAGCCCCGGGACAGGTGAAATGAACACTGAAGCTTTCTTT; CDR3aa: CASSPGTGEMNTEAFF
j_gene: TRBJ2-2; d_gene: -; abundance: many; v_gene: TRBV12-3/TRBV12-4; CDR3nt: TGTGCCAGCAGTTTGTGGCGGACTAACACCGGGGAGCTGTTTTTT; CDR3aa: CASSLWRTNTGELFF
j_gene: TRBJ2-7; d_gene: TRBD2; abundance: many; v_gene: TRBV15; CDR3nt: TGTGCCACCAGCAGAGCAGGACTAGCGGCCGACTACGAGCAGTACTTC; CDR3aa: CATSRAGLAADYEQYF
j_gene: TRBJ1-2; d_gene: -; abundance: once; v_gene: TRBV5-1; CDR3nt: TGCGCCAGCAGCTTCTCCCTGAGCTATGGCTACACCTTC; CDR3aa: CASSFSLSYGYTF
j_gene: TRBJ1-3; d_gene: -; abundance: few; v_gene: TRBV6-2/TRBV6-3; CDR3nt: TGTGCCAGCAGTTACTCGGATGTAGCGTCTGGAAACACCATATATTTT; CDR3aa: CASSYSDVASGNTIYF
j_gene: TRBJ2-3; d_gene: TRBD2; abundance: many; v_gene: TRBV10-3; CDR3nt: TGTGCCATCAGCTGGGATCTTTCCGGGACTAGCGGGGACACAGATACGCAGTATTTT; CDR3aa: CAISWDLSGTSGDTDTQYF
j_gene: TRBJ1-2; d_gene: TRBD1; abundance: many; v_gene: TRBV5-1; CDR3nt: TGCGCCAGCAGCTTGGGGCCCCCAGGGGGCGCGGGAGGCTACACCTTC; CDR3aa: CASSLGPPGGAGGYTF
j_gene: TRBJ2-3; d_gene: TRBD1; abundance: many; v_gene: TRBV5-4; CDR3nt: TGTGCCAGCAGGGGGGGACAGGGGACAGATACGCAGTATTTT; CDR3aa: CASRGGQGTDTQYF
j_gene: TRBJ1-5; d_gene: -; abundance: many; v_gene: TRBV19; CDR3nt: TGTGCCAGTAGTATAGCCAGGTATAGCAATCAGCCCCAGCATTTT; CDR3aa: CASSIARYSNQPQHF
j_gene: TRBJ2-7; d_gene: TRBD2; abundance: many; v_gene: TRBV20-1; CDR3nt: TGCAGTGCTAGACCTTCTAGCGGGATGAACTCCTACGAGCAGTACTTC; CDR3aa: CSARPSSGMNSYEQYF
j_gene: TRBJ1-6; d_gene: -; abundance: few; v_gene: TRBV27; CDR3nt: TGTGCCAGCAGTCCCTCAACGAATTCACCCCTCCACTTT; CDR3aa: CASSPSTNSPLHF
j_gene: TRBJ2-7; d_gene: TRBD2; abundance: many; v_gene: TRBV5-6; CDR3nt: TGTGCCAGCAGCGGGGGGGAGGAGCAGTACTTC; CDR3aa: CASSGGEEQYF
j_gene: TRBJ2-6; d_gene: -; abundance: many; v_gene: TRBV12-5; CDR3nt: TGTGCTAGTGGTTTGAGGACTTGGGGCTCTGGGGCCAACGTCCTGACTTTC; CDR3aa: CASGLRTWGSGANVLTF
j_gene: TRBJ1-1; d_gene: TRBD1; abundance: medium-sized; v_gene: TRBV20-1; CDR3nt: TGCAGTGCGGGAACAGGGGCCCCCACTGAAGCTTTCTTT; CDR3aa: CSAGTGAPTEAFF
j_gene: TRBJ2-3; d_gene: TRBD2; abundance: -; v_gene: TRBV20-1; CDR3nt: TGCAGTGCTAGAGGGGAGGCTAGCGGAACAGATACGCAGTATTTT; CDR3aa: CSARGEASGTDTQYF